This T cell receptor beta chain was found in a study of neurological immune-mediated disorders (dated by TCRdb to about 2019). The study in broad terms: Among the approximately 35 multiple sclerosis patients, relapsing-remitting MS accounted for around 30 and secondary progressive MS accounted for 3. The approximately 100 TCR-beta libraries included longitudinal samples, technical triplicates and paired sorted CD4+ and CD8+ T-cell subsets alongside PBMC samples. The cohort included approximately 70 subjects: some 15 with HAM/TSP, about 34 with multiple sclerosis, and about 20 healthy controls. Peripheral blood TCR-beta repertoires from HTLV-I-associated myelopathy (HAM/TSP) patients, multiple sclerosis patients and healthy controls were compared by UMI-based sequencing.

This clonotype has only a few counts. Its antigen is still unknown. A much bigger clone sits one base away, suggesting this may be a read error. Unsorted PBMC libraries were generated from 2 million PBMCs stored in RNAlater at -80 °C until RNA extraction. The multiple sclerosis patients were enrolled in a US clinical protocol that used magnetic resonance imaging to evaluate disease progression. PBMCs were separated from peripheral blood using Ficoll-Hypaque density gradient centrifugation and then cryopreserved in liquid nitrogen. Results and caveats for the whole study, not just this receptor: TCR clonal expansion was highest in HAM/TSP patients and lowest in MS patients, with MS patients falling below even healthy controls. Expanded clones from different subjects shared no identical CDR3 amino acid sequences, which suggests that TCR-beta repertoires were private in all groups. The MS cluster was not associated with any clinical or MRI features, and the authors stated that larger cohorts are needed. In phylogenetic analysis, the repertoires of 18 of 34 MS patients grouped into a cluster of related CDR3 sequences, which suggests a possible signature at the repertoire level.

Trimming removed 0 bases from V and 8 bases from J; the gene matches leave 11 bases unexplained. In the germline V gene, CDR1 corresponds to SGHRS and CDR2 to YFSETQ. The CDR3 measures 16 amino acids from cysteine to phenylalanine. The sequence is cut down to CDR3 DNA, 48 bases in frame from base 1. cDNA was synthesized by template-switch 5'RACE using a primer with a 10-nucleotide random unique molecular identifier that tagged each TCR transcript. Each sequencing run produced over 180 million TCR-beta sequences covering 15-18 subjects. The RNeasy kit was used to extract total RNA. The KAPA Real-time Library Amplification kit was used to amplify TCR-beta VDJ regions with primers for the TCR constant region and the 5'RACE anchor. Sample indexes and Illumina adaptors were added in a first PCR, after which library yield was increased in a second PCR. After purification with Ampure beads, the TCR product of roughly 650 bp was size-selected on a 2% E-gel SizeSelection system. Library quality was checked on a Bioanalyzer, concentration was measured with Qubit, and libraries were quantified with the Kapa Library Quantification kit before pooling. An Illumina HiSeq 2500 sequenced the libraries paired-end 2 x 150 bp. To increase sequence diversity, roughly 24-30% phiX was spiked into each library pool. Processing in the source paper ran as follows. Quality-filtered reads were processed with the UMI-based MiGEC pipeline, which removed over 75% of raw TCR sequences during error correction. IMGT germline references were used for aligning VDJ genes, and each clonotype was defined as a unique CDR3 amino acid sequence together with its V-J genes. Clonal expansion, Shannon diversity, and CDR3 relatedness (CalcPairwiseDistances, ClusterSamples) were evaluated with VDJtools, and phylogenetic trees were built with CLCbio workbench. Clones with at least 8 unique UMIs were defined as expanded, with this threshold being based on coefficient-of-variation modelling across technical triplicates. TCRdb handled the public reads itself, with Q25 trimming in fastp and clone calling in MiXCR, and kept productive beta chains. A single entry per CDR3 protein holds the most common genes and DNA from its merged rows. The V and J calls were determined by TCRdb, not by the authors. This sample lists over 60,000 distinct CDR3 sequences; roughly 4.8% were detected once. The ten largest clones capture 2% to 2.5% of the sample.

The V and J genes are TRBV5-1 and TRBJ2-1; the central 7 bases match TRBD1. The receptor's source is a woman in her 30s with multiple sclerosis. What was sequenced was PBMCs. This receptor has the CDR3 CASSLDETGNIHEQFF. The sequence in DNA is TGCGCCAGCAGCTTGGACGAGACAGGGAATATCCATGAGCAGTTCTTC.